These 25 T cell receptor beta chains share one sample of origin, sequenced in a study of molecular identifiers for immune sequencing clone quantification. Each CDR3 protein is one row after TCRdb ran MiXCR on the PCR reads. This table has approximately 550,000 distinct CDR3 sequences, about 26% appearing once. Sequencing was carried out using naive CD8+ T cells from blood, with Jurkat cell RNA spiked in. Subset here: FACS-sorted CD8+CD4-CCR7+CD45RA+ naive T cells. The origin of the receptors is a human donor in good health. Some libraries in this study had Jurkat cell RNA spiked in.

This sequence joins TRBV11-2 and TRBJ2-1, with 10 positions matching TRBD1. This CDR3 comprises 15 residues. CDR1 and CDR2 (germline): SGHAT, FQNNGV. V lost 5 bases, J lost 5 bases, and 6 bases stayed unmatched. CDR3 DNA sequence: TGTGCCAGCAGCCAGGCGGGACAGGGGAACAATGAGCAGTTCTTC. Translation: CASSQAGQGNNEQFF.

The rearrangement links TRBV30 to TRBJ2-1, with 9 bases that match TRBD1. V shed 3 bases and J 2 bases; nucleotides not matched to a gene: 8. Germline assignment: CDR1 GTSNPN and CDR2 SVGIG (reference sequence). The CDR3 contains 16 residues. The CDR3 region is CAWRARWDRAYNEQFF. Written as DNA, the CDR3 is TGTGCCTGGAGAGCCCGTTGGGACAGGGCCTACAATGAGCAGTTCTTC.

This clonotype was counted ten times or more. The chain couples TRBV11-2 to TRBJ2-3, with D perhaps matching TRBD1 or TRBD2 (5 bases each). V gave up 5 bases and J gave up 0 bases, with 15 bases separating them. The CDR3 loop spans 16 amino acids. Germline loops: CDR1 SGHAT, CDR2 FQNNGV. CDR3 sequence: CASSAIGGISTDTQYF. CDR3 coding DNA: TGTGCCAGCAGCGCGATTGGGGGTATTAGCACAGATACGCAGTATTTT.

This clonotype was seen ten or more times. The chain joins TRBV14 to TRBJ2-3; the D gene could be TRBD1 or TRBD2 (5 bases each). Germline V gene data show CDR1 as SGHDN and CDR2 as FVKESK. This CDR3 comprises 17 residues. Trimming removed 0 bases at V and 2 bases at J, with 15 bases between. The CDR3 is CASSQEGPLVLTDTQYF. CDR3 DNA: TGTGCCAGCAGCCAAGAGGGACCTCTCGTTCTCACAGATACGCAGTATTTT.

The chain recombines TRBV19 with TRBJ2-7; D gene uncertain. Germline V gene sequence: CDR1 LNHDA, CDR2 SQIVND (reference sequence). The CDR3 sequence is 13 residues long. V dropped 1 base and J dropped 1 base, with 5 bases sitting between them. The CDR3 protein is CASSIVGSYEQYF. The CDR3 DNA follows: TGTGCCAGTAGTATAGTCGGGTCCTACGAGCAGTACTTC.

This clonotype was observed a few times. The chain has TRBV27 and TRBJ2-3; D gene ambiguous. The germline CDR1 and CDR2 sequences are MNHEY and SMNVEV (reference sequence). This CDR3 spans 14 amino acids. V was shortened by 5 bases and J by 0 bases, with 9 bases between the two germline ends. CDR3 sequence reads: CASSSEPSTDTQYF. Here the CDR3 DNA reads TGTGCCAGCAGTAGCGAGCCTAGCACAGATACGCAGTATTTT.

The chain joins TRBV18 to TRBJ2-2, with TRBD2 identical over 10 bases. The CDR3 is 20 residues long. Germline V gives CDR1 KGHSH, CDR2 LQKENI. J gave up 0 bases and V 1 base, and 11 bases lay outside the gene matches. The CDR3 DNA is TGTGCCAGCTCACCACTCTTTACGATTAGCGGGAGGACGAACACCGGGGAGCTGTTTTTT. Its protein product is CASSPLFTISGRTNTGELFF.

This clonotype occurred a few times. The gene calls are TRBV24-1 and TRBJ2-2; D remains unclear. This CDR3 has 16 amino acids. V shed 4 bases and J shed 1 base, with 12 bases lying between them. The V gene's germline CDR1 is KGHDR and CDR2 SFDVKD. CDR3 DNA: TGTGCCACCAGTGACCAGGACCGTCTGAACACCGGGGAGCTGTTTTTT. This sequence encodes CATSDQDRLNTGELFF.

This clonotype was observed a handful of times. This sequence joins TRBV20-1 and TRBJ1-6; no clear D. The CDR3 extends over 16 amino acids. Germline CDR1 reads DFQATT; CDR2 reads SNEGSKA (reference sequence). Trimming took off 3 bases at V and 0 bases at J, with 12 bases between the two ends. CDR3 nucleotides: TGCAGTGCTAGTGATGCGGAGAGCTCCTATAATTCACCCCTCCACTTT. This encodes CSASDAESSYNSPLHF.

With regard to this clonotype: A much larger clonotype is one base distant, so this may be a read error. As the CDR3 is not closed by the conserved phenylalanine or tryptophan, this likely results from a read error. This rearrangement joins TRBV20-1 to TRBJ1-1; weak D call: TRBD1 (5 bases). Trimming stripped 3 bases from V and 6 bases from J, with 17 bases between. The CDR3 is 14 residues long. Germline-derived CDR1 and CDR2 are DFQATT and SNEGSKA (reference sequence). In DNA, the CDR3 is TGCAGTGCTAGTCCGGGCCGGGACTTCTCTGAAGCTTTCCTT. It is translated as CSASPGRDFSEAFL.

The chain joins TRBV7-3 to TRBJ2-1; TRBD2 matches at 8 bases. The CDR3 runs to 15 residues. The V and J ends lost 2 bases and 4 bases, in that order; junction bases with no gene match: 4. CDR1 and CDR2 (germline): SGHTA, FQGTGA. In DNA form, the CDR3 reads TGTGCCAGCAGCTTATATAGCGGGAAATACAATGAGCAGTTCTTC. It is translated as CASSLYSGKYNEQFF. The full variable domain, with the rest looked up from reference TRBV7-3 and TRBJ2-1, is GAGVSQTPSNKVTEKGKYVELRCDPISGHTALYWYRQSLGQGPEFLIYFQGTGAADDSGLPNDRFFAVRPEGSVSTLKIQRTERGDSAVYLCASSLYSGKYNEQFFGPGTRLTVL.

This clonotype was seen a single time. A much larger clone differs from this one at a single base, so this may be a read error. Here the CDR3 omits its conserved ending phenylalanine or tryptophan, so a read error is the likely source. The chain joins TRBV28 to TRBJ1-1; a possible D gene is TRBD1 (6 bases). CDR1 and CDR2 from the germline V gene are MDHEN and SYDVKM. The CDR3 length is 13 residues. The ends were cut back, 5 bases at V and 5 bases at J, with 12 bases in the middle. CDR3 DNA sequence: TGTGCCAGCAGTATCGGGACACCGACTGAAGCTTTCTTA. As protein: CASSIGTPTEAFL.

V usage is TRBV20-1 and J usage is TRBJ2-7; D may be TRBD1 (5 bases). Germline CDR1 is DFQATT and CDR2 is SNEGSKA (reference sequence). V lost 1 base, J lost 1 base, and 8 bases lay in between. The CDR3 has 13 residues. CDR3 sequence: CSARGWTSYEQYF. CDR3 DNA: TGCAGTGCTAGAGGTTGGACATCCTACGAGCAGTACTTC.

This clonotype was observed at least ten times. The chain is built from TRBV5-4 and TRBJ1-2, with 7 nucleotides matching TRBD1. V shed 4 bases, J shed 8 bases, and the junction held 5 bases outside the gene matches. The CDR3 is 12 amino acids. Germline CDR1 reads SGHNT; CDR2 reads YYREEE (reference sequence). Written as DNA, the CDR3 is TGTGCCAGCAGCGGGACAGAGATAGGCTACACCTTC. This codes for CASSGTEIGYTF.

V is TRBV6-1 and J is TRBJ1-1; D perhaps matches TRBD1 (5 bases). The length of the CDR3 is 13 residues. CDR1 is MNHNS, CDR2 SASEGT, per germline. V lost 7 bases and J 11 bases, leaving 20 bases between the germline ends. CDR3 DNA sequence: TGTGCCAGCATCTTAGGAGGGGCAGGGCCGGCTTTCTTT. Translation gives CASILGGAGPAFF.

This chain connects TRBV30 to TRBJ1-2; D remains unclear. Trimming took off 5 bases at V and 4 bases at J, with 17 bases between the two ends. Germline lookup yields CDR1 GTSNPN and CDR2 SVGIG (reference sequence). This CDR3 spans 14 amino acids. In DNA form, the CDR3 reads TGTGCCTGGGGTAAACATGGAGGAATCTATGGCTACACCTTC. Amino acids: CAWGKHGGIYGYTF.

The CDR3 DNA sequence: TGTGCCAGCAGCCCCGCGGGGTGGACTGGGGCCAACGTCCTGACTTTC. The encoded protein is CASSPAGWTGANVLTF. This chain connects TRBV7-9 to TRBJ2-6, with a weak D call TRBD2 (6 bases). Per germline, CDR1 SEHNR and CDR2 FQNEAQ (reference sequence). V lost 5 bases, J lost 2 bases, and 13 bases lay in between. The CDR3 spans 16 residues.

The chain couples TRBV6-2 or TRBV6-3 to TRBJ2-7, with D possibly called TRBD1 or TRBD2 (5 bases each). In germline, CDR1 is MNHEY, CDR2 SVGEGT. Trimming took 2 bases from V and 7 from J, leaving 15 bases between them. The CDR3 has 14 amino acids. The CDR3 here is CASSYGGVTGEQYF. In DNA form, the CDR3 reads TGTGCCAGCAGTTACGGGGGAGTCACGGGTGAGCAGTACTTC.

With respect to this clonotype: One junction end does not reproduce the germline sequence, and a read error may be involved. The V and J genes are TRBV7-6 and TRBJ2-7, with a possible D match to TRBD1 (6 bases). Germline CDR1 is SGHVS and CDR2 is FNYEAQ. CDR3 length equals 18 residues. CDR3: CASSLAWVKGDPIYEQCF. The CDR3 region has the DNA TGTGCCAGCAGCTTAGCGTGGGTGAAGGGGGATCCCATCTACGAGCAGTGCTTC.

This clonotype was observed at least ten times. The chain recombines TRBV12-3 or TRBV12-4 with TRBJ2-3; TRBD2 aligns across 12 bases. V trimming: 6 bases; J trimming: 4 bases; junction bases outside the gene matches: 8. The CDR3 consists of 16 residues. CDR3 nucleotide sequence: TGTGCCAGCAGCGTGACTAGCGGGAGTAACTCAGATACGCAGTATTTT. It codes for CASSVTSGSNSDTQYF.

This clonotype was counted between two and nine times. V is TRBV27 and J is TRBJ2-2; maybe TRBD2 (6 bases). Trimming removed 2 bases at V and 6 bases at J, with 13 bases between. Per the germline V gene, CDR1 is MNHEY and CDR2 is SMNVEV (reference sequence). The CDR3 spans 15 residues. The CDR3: CASSLGATGAGELFF. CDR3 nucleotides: TGTGCCAGCAGTTTAGGCGCCACGGGGGCCGGGGAGCTGTTTTTT.

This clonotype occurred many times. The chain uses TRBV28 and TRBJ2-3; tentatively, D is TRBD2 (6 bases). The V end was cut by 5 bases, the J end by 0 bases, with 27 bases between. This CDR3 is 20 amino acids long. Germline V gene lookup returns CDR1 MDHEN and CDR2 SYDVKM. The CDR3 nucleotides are TGTGCCAGCAGTCCGGGTGGTTATGCGGGAAGCCGCCACAGCACAGATACGCAGTATTTT. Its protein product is CASSPGGYAGSRHSTDTQYF.

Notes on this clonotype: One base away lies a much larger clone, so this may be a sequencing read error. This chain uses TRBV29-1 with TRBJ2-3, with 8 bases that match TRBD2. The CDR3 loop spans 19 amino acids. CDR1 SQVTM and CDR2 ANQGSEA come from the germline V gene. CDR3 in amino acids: CSAEDLSGTLGGLTDTQYF. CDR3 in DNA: TGCAGCGCTGAAGATCTTAGCGGGACCCTCGGGGGTTTGACAGATACGCAGTATTTT.

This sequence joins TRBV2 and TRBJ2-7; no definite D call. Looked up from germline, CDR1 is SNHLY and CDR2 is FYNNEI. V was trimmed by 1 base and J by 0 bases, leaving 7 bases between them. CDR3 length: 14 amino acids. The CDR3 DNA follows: TGTGCCAGCAGTGAAGGAACCAACTCCTACGAGCAGTACTTC. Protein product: CASSEGTNSYEQYF. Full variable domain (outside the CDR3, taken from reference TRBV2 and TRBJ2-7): EPEVTQTPSHQVTQMGQEVILRCVPISNHLYFYWYRQILGQKVEFLVSFYNNEISEKSEIFDDQFSVERPDGSNFTLKIRSTKLEDSAMYFCASSEGTNSYEQYFGPGTRLTVT.

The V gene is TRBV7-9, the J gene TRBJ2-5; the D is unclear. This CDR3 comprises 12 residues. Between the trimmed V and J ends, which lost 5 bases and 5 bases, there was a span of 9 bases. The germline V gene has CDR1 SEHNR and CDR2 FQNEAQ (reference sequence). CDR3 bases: TGTGCCAGCAGCACACTCGGCGAGACCCAGTACTTC. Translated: CASSTLGETQYF.